One sample yielded the 20 T cell receptor beta chains listed below, sequenced in a study of T-cell memory formation after mild COVID-19. TCRdb reanalysed the 5' RACE reads using MiXCR and keeps one entry per CDR3 protein. Seen here are 350,000 to 500,000 distinct CDR3 sequences, about 20% observed once, and the top ten hold 20% to 25%. The sample comprised PBMCs or a T cell subset sorted from them (not recorded which). The receptors were gathered from a man between 18 and 29 years old who had mild COVID-19 (a few samples of this study predate the infection). Cell type and time point are not known.

This clonotype was seen a few times. This chain joins TRBV28 and TRBJ2-2; 7 positions agree with TRBD1. The CDR3 extends over 17 amino acids. Trimming took 5 bases from V and 3 from J; bases not matched to a gene: 12. Germline V gives CDR1 MDHEN, CDR2 SYDVKM. The CDR3 here is CASSGFGTQGYTGELFF. The CDR3 coding sequence is TGTGCCAGCAGTGGGTTCGGAACACAGGGGTACACCGGGGAGCTGTTTTTT. The full variable domain, in which reference TRBV28 and TRBJ2-2 provide the parts outside the CDR3, is DVKVTQSSRYLVKRTGEKVFLECVQDMDHENMFWYRQDPGLGLRLIYFSYDVKMKEKGDIPEGYSVSREKKERFSLILESASTNQTSMYLCASSGFGTQGYTGELFFGEGSRLTVL.

There are a few counts of this clonotype. V is TRBV18 and J is TRBJ1-1; 7 bases match TRBD1. Germline CDR1 KGHSH, CDR2 LQKENI. The CDR3 contains 16 residues. J gave up 3 bases and V 3 bases, and 10 bases lay outside the gene matches. The CDR3 is CASSPRIDRADTEAFF. The CDR3, as DNA: TGTGCCAGCTCACCTAGAATCGACAGGGCGGACACTGAAGCTTTCTTT.

This clonotype was observed many times. J is TRBJ2-5 and V is TRBV5-1; maybe TRBD1 (8 bases). V gave up 0 bases and J gave up 4 bases, with 13 bases separating them. Germline CDR1 is SGHRS and CDR2 is YFSETQ. The CDR3 consists of 15 residues. This CDR3 is CASSLVTGGAETQYF. Written as DNA, the CDR3 is TGCGCCAGCAGCTTGGTTACAGGGGGGGCAGAGACCCAGTACTTC. The full variable domain, in which reference TRBV5-1 and TRBJ2-5 provide the parts outside the CDR3, is KAGVTQTPRYLIKTRGQQVTLSCSPISGHRSVSWYQQTPGQGLQFLFEYFSETQRNKGNFPGRFSGRQFSNSRSEMNVSTLELGDSALYLCASSLVTGGAETQYFGPGTRLLVL.

This clonotype was seen ten or more times. This chain joins TRBV5-1 and TRBJ2-3, with unresolved D. The CDR3 sequence is 14 residues long. Germline V gives CDR1 SGHRS, CDR2 YFSETQ. Trimming cost V 0 bases and J 2 bases, with 7 bases left between them. Here the CDR3 DNA reads TGCGCCAGCAGCTTGGAACAATTCACAGATACGCAGTATTTT. Its protein product is CASSLEQFTDTQYF.

J is TRBJ2-7 and V is TRBV7-2, with a tentative D call TRBD1 (6 bases). Germline CDR1 and CDR2: SGHTA and FQGNSA. CDR3 length equals 13 residues. Deletions cut 3 bases from V and 6 bases from J, with 12 bases between. The CDR3 DNA reads as TGTGCCAGCAGCTTTTCCAGGGGTGGCGAGCAGTACGTC. Protein: CASSFSRGGEQYV.

This rearrangement joins TRBV5-1 to TRBJ1-1; TRBD1 is a possible D gene (6 bases). The CDR3 runs to 13 residues. Looked up from germline, CDR1 is SGHRS and CDR2 is YFSETQ. Trimming removed 4 bases from V and 5 bases from J, with 12 bases in between. Written as DNA, the CDR3 is TGCGCCAGCAGCCTAGGACAGAAAACTGAAGCTTTCTTT. Protein: CASSLGQKTEAFF.

The V call is TRBV13, the J call TRBJ1-1; D unresolved. Germline CDR1 and CDR2: PRHDT and FYEKMQ (reference sequence). Trimming took 0 bases from V and 5 from J, leaving 16 bases between them. The CDR3 covers 16 residues. The CDR3 spells CASSLGGPPGRTEAFF. Here the CDR3 DNA reads TGTGCCAGCAGCTTAGGAGGGCCCCCGGGAAGGACTGAAGCTTTCTTT.

This clonotype was detected only a few times. The genes are TRBV6-2 or TRBV6-3 and TRBJ2-5, with D perhaps TRBD2 (5 bases). The CDR3 has 15 residues. CDR1 and CDR2 (germline): MNHEY, SVGEGT. Trimming removed 3 bases from V and 1 base from J, with 12 bases in between. The CDR3 loop is CASSYLDLGQETQYF. Written as DNA, the CDR3 is TGTGCCAGCAGTTATTTGGACTTAGGCCAAGAGACCCAGTACTTC.

This clonotype was recorded a few times. The V and J genes are TRBV4-2 and TRBJ1-1, with D unclear. The CDR3 runs to 16 residues. V lost 4 bases, J lost 1 base, and 16 bases lay in between. Germline V CDR1 and CDR2: LGHNA, YNFKEQ. CDR3 DNA: TGTGCCAGCAGCCCTTTTGGGAGGGCGGGGAACACTGAAGCTTTCTTT. It encodes CASSPFGRAGNTEAFF.

The V gene is TRBV5-1, the J gene TRBJ1-6; 7 bases agree with TRBD1. V gave up 1 base and J gave up 5 bases; unmatched junction bases: 6. The CDR3 contains 16 residues. Germline V gene lookup returns CDR1 SGHRS and CDR2 YFSETQ. The CDR3 DNA is TGCGCCAGCAGCTTGACAGGGGTAGAAGATAATTCACCCCTCCACTTT. Protein: CASSLTGVEDNSPLHF.

The J gene is TRBJ2-1, the V gene TRBV24-1; 10 nucleotides agree with TRBD1. After removal of 5 bases from V and 9 bases from J, the junction contained 6 bases not matched to a gene. This CDR3 is built from 14 residues. CDR1 and CDR2 (germline): KGHDR, SFDVKD. The CDR3 DNA follows: TGTGCCACCAGTGCCGTGACAGGGGGCGGTGAGCAGTTCTTC. It encodes CATSAVTGGGEQFF.

The CDR3 DNA reads as TGTGCCAGCAGTTCCCCGGGACAGGGAGTATCCCAGTACTTC. It codes for CASSSPGQGVSQYF. V is TRBV6-6 and J is TRBJ2-5; 9 positions agree with TRBD1. Germline values: CDR1 MNHNY, CDR2 SVGAGI (reference sequence). The CDR3 covers 14 residues. Trimming at V came to 4 bases and at J to 9 bases, leaving 9 bases not matched to a gene.

This clonotype has a handful of counts. The gene calls are TRBV20-1 and TRBJ1-5; a weak D match, TRBD1 (5 bases). The V gene lost 2 bases and the J gene lost 7 bases, with 18 bases spanning the gap. This CDR3 has 15 amino acids. The germline CDR1 and CDR2 sequences are DFQATT and SNEGSKA (reference sequence). CDR3 sequence reads: CSARRSGVASQPQHF. CDR3 DNA sequence: TGCAGTGCTAGAAGATCGGGGGTGGCCAGCCAGCCCCAGCATTTT.

A few counts support this clonotype. The V and J genes are TRBV28 and TRBJ2-2; D unresolved. In germline, CDR1 is MDHEN, CDR2 SYDVKM. V lost 1 base and J 7 bases, leaving 7 bases between the germline ends. The CDR3 spans 13 residues. Written as DNA, the CDR3 is TGTGCCAGCAGTTTATTCGGTGGCGGGGAGCTGTTTTTT. It encodes CASSLFGGGELFF.

This clonotype was seen only a few times. This chain links TRBV5-4 with TRBJ2-7; D possibly corresponds to TRBD1 (6 bases). The V gene's germline CDR1 is SGHNT and CDR2 YYREEE (reference sequence). Trimming shortened V by 0 bases and J by 5 bases, and 9 bases separated the two germline ends. There are 13 residues in the CDR3. The CDR3 DNA is TGTGCCAGCAGCTTGGAGGCAGGGGACGAGCAGTACGTC. Translated, it gives CASSLEAGDEQYV.

The chain links TRBV18 to TRBJ2-5, with D possibly being TRBD1 (6 bases). The length of the CDR3 is 14 residues. Germline loops: CDR1 KGHSH, CDR2 LQKENI. V was pared by 4 bases and J by 0 bases, with 9 bases between. CDR3: CASSQTGYQETQYF. The CDR3 region has the DNA TGTGCCAGCTCACAAACAGGGTACCAAGAGACCCAGTACTTC.

The V gene is TRBV20-1, the J gene TRBJ2-5, with 10 bases that match TRBD2. This CDR3 contains 14 residues. Germline lookup yields CDR1 DFQATT and CDR2 SNEGSKA (reference sequence). V lost 6 bases to trimming and J lost 3 bases; unmatched junction nucleotides: 7. The CDR3 reads CSAGASGRKETQYF. DNA for the CDR3: TGCAGTGCAGGGGCTAGCGGGAGAAAAGAGACCCAGTACTTC.

This clonotype showed up just a few times. This chain connects TRBV4-3 to TRBJ2-5, with D tentatively TRBD2 (5 bases). Germline lookup yields CDR1 LGHNA and CDR2 YSLEER. Trimming took 0 bases from V and 5 from J, leaving 13 bases between them. The CDR3 extends over 15 amino acids. This chain's CDR3 is CASSQDVTEAETQYF. The CDR3 DNA is TGCGCCAGCAGCCAAGATGTGACGGAGGCTGAGACCCAGTACTTC.

The chain carries TRBV20-1 and TRBJ2-7; D is perhaps TRBD1 (6 bases). V dropped 5 bases and J dropped 9 bases, with 26 bases sitting between them. CDR3 length: 15 residues. Looked up from germline, CDR1 is DFQATT and CDR2 is SNEGSKA (reference sequence). CDR3 region: CSAPMFATGPGVQYV. The CDR3 DNA reads as TGCAGTGCTCCTATGTTTGCCACAGGGCCTGGGGTGCAGTACGTC.

The chain uses TRBV5-1 and TRBJ2-1; 8 bases are a match to TRBD2. This CDR3 is 16 amino acids long. Germline V gene sequence: CDR1 SGHRS, CDR2 YFSETQ. Germline trimming cut 4 bases from V and 8 bases from J; bases unmatched to any gene: 14. CDR3 nucleotide sequence: TGCGCCAGCAGCCCCCGGGCTAGCGGGTTGAAGGATGAGCAGTTCTTC. As protein: CASSPRASGLKDEQFF.